This T cell receptor (beta chain) was sequenced in a study of beta chain features in type 1 diabetes. Germline CDR1 is SNHLY and CDR2 is FYNNEI. Trimming pared 6 bases from V and 2 bases from J, leaving 14 bases between. This CDR3 region has 16 residues. Expressed TCRB transcripts got sequenced, as all isolated RNA was reverse transcribed. Profiled with immunoSEQ multiplex PCR; TCRdb holds only in-frame clones, not every one. Of 500,000 to 700,000 clones listed, roughly 16% are singletons. The material sequenced was naive CD4+ T cells from blood. The sequence derives from a man younger than 30 in good health. The rearrangement links TRBV2 to TRBJ2-6, with D perhaps matching TRBD2 (6 bases). In nucleotides, the CDR3 is TGTGCCAGCAGCGCCCCGGGCGGGACTGGGGCCAACGTCCTGACTTTC. This codes for CASSAPGGTGANVLTF.